This TCR beta chain stems from a study of shared clonotypes between healthy human individuals. Study findings and constraints: The generation probabilities recorded for non-shared clonotypes fell below those of clonotypes shared by all four donors.

This clone was observed a few times. As yet, its antigen is unknown. CD4+ cells were split into CD45RA+ naive and CD45RA-negative memory subsets. Deep was the level at which the assay was run. This table comes from immunoSEQ multiplex PCR, and its TCRdb copy is limited to in-frame clones, with some not included. This sample has about 770,000 clones, with approximately 77% found just once. The V gene lost 6 bases and the J gene lost 0 bases, with 12 bases spanning the gap. CDR1 and CDR2 (germline): KGHSH, LQKENI. The CDR3 sequence is 15 residues long. Sequenced input: memory CD4+ T cells sorted from blood. Subset described: CD45RA-negative fraction. This rearrangement joins TRBV18 to TRBJ1-3; no definite D call. This TCR was sampled from a woman younger than 45 in good health. CDR3 nucleotides: TGTGCCAGCTCTGAGACGGGGAGCTCTGGAAACACCATATATTTT. This translates into CASSETGSSGNTIYF.